A single sample is the source of the 6 T cell receptor beta chains below, sequenced in a study of shared clonotypes between healthy human individuals. CD45RO-negative cells were positively selected for CCR7, leaving out terminally differentiated effector memory CD45RA+ cells. Assay used: immunoSEQ multiplex PCR; TCRdb lists only in-frame clones, some missing. The profile shows nearly 2 million clones, less than 95% of them singletons. The sample was naive CD8+ T cells sorted from blood. These receptors all stem from a young man in good health.

The gene calls are TRBV12-5 and TRBJ1-1; the D is unclear. The CDR3 is 14 residues long. V lost 0 bases and J 2 bases, leaving 7 bases between the germline ends. CDR1 is LGHNT and CDR2 is FRNRAP in the germline V gene. CDR3 DNA: TGTGCTAGTGGTTTGGTAGGCGGTAACACTGAAGCTTTCTTT. Translated, it gives CASGLVGGNTEAFF.

The J gene is TRBJ2-5, the V gene TRBV18; TRBD1 agrees at 8 bases. In germline, CDR1 is KGHSH, CDR2 LQKENI. The V gene end was trimmed by 0 bases and the J gene end by 3 bases; junction bases not matched to a gene: 3. The CDR3 runs 15 residues. CDR3 bases: TGTGCCAGCTCACCACCGGACAGGGCCGAAGAGACCCAGTACTTC. The encoded protein is CASSPPDRAEETQYF.

V is TRBV6-1 and J is TRBJ2-1; unclear D gene. The CDR3 is 16 amino acids. The germline V gene encodes CDR1 MNHNS and CDR2 SASEGT. Deletions cut 1 base from V and 9 bases from J, with 19 bases between. CDR3 protein: CASSEGEGKKRSEQFF. For the CDR3, the DNA is TGTGCCAGCAGTGAAGGGGAAGGGAAGAAGAGAAGTGAGCAGTTCTTC.

The chain links TRBV28 to TRBJ2-3, with D uncertain. Germline CDR1 reads MDHEN; CDR2 reads SYDVKM. The CDR3 covers 15 residues. Trimming removed 4 bases at V and 2 bases at J, with 13 bases between. The CDR3 DNA reads TGTGCCAGCAGTTACGTACACAGAACCACAGATACGCAGTATTTT. This gives the protein CASSYVHRTTDTQYF.

The gene calls are TRBV28 and TRBJ2-7, with 14 bases matching TRBD2. The CDR3 covers 15 residues. V shed 6 bases and J 3 bases; nucleotides not matched to a gene: 4. Per germline, CDR1 MDHEN and CDR2 SYDVKM. CDR3: CASSTGTSGGYEQYF. Written as DNA, the CDR3 is TGTGCCAGCAGCACCGGGACTAGCGGGGGCTACGAGCAGTACTTC.

J is TRBJ1-1 and V is TRBV5-5; D uncertain. The CDR3 runs to 12 residues. Germline lookup yields CDR1 SGHKS and CDR2 YYEKEE (reference sequence). Trimming stripped 5 bases from V and 4 bases from J, with 9 bases between. In nucleotides, the CDR3 is TGTGCCAGCAGACTGGAAGGCACTGAAGCTTTCTTT. Translation gives CASRLEGTEAFF.